This T cell receptor (beta chain) stems from a study of vaccination effects on CD4 cells after COVID-19. As concerns this clone: Its antigen is still unknown.

The CDR3 consists of 14 residues. The germline V gene has CDR1 MDHEN and CDR2 SYDVKM. Trimming cost V 3 bases and J 4 bases; bases outside gene matches: 4. The data were produced by immunoSEQ multiplex PCR, yet TCRdb's version contains in-frame clones alone and is incomplete. This repertoire shows over 25,000 clones, roughly two thirds found once; its top ten account for approximately 10%. ViraFEST expansion of antigen-specific CD4+ T cells with viral peptide pools preceded sequencing. At the end of around 11 days of culture, CD4+ T cells were isolated. Vaccinees lacked prior SARS-CoV-2 infection and tested negative for nucleocapsid antibodies. A density of fewer than 2.5 million PBMC per well was used; these cells were cultured with roughly 10 IU/ml IL-2 and 10 ug/ml peptides. IL-2 medium supplanted half the medium on days 3 and 7.

The starting material was CD4+ T cells from PBMCs cultured with SARS-CoV-2 spike peptides, obtained before COVID-19 vaccination. The chain recombines TRBV28 with TRBJ1-2; 8 bases are a match to TRBD1. This receptor was identified in a human donor who received a COVID-19 vaccine. The CDR3 loop is CASSLTGEVYGYTF. CDR3 bases: TGTGCCAGCAGTTTGACAGGGGAAGTCTATGGCTACACCTTC.